This is a list of T cell receptor beta chains from one sample in a study of cytotoxic CD8 clonotypes in ibrutinib-treated CLL. Produced via immunoSEQ multiplex PCR; TCRdb's table is partial and in-frame only. In the table there are under 300,000 clones, approximately 76% of which are singletons. The sample here was PBMCs, taken at disease progression, from a patient treated with ibrutinib. These receptors originate from a human donor with chronic lymphocytic leukemia. Both conserved end residues are part of each CDR3. Each record gives: J gene, D gene, V gene, CDR3 protein. A D gene is named only where the DNA matches it firmly.

TRBJ2-1 - TRBV2 CASTPLGGNEQFF
TRBJ2-7 TRBD1 TRBV4-1 CASSQYDRGAISYEQYF
TRBJ2-5 - TRBV10-1 CASSEQGYRETQYF
TRBJ1-1 TRBD1 TRBV7-3 CASSGQGNTEAFF
TRBJ1-3 - TRBV9 CASSVAGSGNTIYF
TRBJ2-1 - TRBV9 CASSVEGISYNEQFF
TRBJ2-5 - TRBV21-1 CASSKVRGGETQYF
TRBJ1-4 TRBD1 TRBV4-2 CASSLEPGGVIEKLFF
TRBJ1-5 - TRBV2 CASKEGLYEPQHF
TRBJ2-7 TRBD2 TRBV6-5 CASSTLAGSEQYF
TRBJ1-6 TRBD1 TRBV27 CASSLFLDRGGTYNSPLHF
TRBJ2-1 TRBD2 TRBV18 CASHPGLGGNEQFF
TRBJ1-5 - TRBV2 CASHQGSMGPQHF
TRBJ2-2 TRBD2 TRBV7-6 CASSILAGGNTGELFF
TRBJ2-2 - TRBV2 CASGGPGRLNTGELFF
TRBJ1-3 - TRBV15 CATRGLGNTIYF
TRBJ2-7 TRBD2 TRBV27 CASSSPLAGAIYEQYF
TRBJ1-1 - TRBV11-2 CASQGNTEAFF
TRBJ1-3 - TRBV19 CASSITFASGNTIYF
TRBJ1-6 - TRBV19 CASSVRGENSPLHF
TRBJ2-1 TRBD2 TRBV6-5 CASRHSGGLGNEQFF
TRBJ2-7 - TRBV14 CASSHLSQGTYEQYF
TRBJ1-1 - TRBV6-5 CASSYLAVQNTEAFF
TRBJ1-1 TRBD1 TRBV5-1 CASSPGQVNTEAFF
TRBJ1-1 - TRBV6-5 CASSYGYTTEAFF
TRBJ2-7 - TRBV7-2 CASSLWDYEQYF
TRBJ2-7 TRBD1 TRBV5-1 CASSSQDRDEQYF
TRBJ2-1 - TRBV7-3 CASSFAGGAPFF
TRBJ2-3 - TRBV5-4 CASSLDSTDTQYF
TRBJ2-7 TRBD2 TRBV5-4 CASSKDGTRAYEQYF
TRBJ2-4 TRBD2 TRBV4-1 CASSPGLAGAQKAKNIQYF
TRBJ1-2 - TRBV14 CASSQYAGFNYGYTF
TRBJ2-2 - TRBV29-1 CSVLPDTGELFF
TRBJ2-3 TRBD2 TRBV25-1 CASSEALAGRDYTDTQYF
TRBJ2-7 TRBD1 TRBV5-8 CASSLGSSGTGYEQYF
TRBJ1-4 - TRBV11-2 CASSLDGTKGTNEKLFF
TRBJ2-2 TRBD1 TRBV19 CASSIVAGGTGELFF
TRBJ2-2 - TRBV29-1 CSAEDNTGELFF
TRBJ1-1 - TRBV19 CAAGPTPFRDTEAFF
TRBJ1-5 - TRBV7-8 CASSFGVTGQPQHF
TRBJ2-7 - TRBV5-1 CASSLVGGSSYEQYF